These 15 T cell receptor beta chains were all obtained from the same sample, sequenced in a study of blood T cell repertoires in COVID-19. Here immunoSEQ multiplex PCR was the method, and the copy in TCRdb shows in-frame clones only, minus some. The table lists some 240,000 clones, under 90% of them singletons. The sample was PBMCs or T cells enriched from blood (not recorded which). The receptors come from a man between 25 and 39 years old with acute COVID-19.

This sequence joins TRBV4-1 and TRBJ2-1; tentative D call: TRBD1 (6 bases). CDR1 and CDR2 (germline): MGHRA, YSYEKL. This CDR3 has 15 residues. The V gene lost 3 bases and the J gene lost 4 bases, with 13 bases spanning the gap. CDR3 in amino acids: CASSQFEDRYNEQFF. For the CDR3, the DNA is TGCGCCAGCAGCCAGTTCGAGGACAGATACAATGAGCAGTTCTTC.

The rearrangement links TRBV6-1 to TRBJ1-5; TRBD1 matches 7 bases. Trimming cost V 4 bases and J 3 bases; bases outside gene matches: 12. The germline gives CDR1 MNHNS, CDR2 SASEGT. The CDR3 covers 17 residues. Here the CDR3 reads CASSAGQAWETNQPQHF. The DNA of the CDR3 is TGTGCCAGCAGTGCAGGACAGGCGTGGGAGACCAATCAGCCCCAGCATTTT.

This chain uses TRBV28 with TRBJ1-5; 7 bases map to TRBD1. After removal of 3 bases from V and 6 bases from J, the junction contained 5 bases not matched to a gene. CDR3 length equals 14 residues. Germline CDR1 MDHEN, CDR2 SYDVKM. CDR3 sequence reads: CASSFDRVAQPQHF. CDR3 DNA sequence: TGTGCCAGCAGTTTCGACAGGGTAGCTCAGCCCCAGCATTTT.

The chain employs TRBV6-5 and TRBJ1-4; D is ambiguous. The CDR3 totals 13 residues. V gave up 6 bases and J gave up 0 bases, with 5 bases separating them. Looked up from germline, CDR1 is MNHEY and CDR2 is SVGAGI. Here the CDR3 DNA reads TGTGCCAGCAGGCAGGCAACTAATGAAAAACTGTTTTTT. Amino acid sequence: CASRQATNEKLFF.

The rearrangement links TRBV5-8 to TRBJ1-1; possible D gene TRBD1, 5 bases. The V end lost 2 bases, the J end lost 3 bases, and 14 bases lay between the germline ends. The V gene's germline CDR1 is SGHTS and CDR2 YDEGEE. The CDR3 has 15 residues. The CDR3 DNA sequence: TGTGCCAGCAGCTTACAGGTGACGGGTGACACTGAAGCTTTCTTT. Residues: CASSLQVTGDTEAFF. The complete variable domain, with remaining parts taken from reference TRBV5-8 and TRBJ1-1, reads EAGVTQSPTHLIKTRGQQATLRCSPISGHTSVYWYQQALGLGLQFLLWYDEGEERNRGNFPPRFSGRQFPNYSSELNVNALELEDSALYLCASSLQVTGDTEAFFGQGTRLTVV.

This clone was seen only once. The CDR3 sequence: CASRTGGENTEAFF. The CDR3 DNA reads TGTGCCAGCAGGACAGGGGGAGAGAACACTGAAGCTTTCTTT. The chain uses TRBV6-5 and TRBJ1-1; 9 positions match TRBD1. CDR3 length equals 14 residues. V lost 6 bases to trimming and J lost 1 base; unmatched junction nucleotides: 3. Per germline, CDR1 MNHEY and CDR2 SVGAGI.

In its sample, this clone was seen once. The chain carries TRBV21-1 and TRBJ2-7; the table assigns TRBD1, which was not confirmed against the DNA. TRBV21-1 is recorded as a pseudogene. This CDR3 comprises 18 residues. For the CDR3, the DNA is TGTGCCAGCAGCTGTCACAGGAGTTCAATTTCTTTCTCCTACGAGCAGTACGTC. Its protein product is CASSCHRSSISFSYEQYV.

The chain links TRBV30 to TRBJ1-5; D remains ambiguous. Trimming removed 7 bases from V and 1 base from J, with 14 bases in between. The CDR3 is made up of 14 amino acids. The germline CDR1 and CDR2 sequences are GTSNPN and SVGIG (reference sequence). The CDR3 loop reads CALEILGSNQPQHF. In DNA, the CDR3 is TGTGCCTTGGAGATCCTTGGCAGCAATCAGCCCCAGCATTTT.

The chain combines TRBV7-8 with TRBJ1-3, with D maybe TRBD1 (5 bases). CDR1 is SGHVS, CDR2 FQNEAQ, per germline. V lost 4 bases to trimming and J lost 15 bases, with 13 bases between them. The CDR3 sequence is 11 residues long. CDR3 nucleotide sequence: TGTGCCAGCAGCTCTAGTGGGGGGAGATATTTT. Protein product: CASSSSGGRYF.

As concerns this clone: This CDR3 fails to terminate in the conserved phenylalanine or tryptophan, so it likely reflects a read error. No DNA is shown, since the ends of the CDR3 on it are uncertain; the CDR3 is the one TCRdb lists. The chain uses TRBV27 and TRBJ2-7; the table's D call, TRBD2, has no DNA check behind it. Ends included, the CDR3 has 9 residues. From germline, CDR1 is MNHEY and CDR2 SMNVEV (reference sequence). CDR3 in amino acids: CASGSGPRD.

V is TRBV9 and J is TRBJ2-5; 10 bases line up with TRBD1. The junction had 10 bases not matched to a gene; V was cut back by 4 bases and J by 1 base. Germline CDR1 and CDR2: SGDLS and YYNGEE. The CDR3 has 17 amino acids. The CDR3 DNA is TGTGCCAGCAGCCTAGGACAGGGGGAGGGTGTCCAAGAGACCCAGTACTTC. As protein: CASSLGQGEGVQETQYF. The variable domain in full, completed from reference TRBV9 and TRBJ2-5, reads DSGVTQTPKHLITATGQRVTLRCSPRSGDLSVYWYQQSLDQGLQFLIQYYNGEERAKGNILERFSAQQFPDLHSELNLSSLELGDSALYFCASSLGQGEGVQETQYFGPGTRLLVL.

DNA for the CDR3: TGTGCCAGCAGCCAAGGCGCCGAGCTGACAAATTCACCCCTCCACTTT. Translation: CASSQGAELTNSPLHF. This rearrangement joins TRBV3-1 (or the pseudogene TRBV3-2) to TRBJ1-6; D unresolved. V was pared by 1 base and J by 7 bases, with 14 bases between. This CDR3 spans 16 amino acids. Germline assignment: CDR1 LGHDT and CDR2 YNNKEL (reference sequence).

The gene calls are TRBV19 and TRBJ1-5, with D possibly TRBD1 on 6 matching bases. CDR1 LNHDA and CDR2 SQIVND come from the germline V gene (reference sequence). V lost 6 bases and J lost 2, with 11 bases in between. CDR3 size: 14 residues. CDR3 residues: CASRLQGGNQPQHF. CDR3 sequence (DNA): TGTGCCAGTAGATTACAGGGAGGCAATCAGCCCCAGCATTTT.

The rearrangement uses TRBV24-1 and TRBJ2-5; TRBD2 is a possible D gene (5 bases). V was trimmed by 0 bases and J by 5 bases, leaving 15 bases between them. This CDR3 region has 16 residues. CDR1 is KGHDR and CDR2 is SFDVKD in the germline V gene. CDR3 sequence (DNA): TGTGCCACCAGTGATTTGTTACGGGGAGCTGGGGAGACCCAGTACTTC. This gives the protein CATSDLLRGAGETQYF.

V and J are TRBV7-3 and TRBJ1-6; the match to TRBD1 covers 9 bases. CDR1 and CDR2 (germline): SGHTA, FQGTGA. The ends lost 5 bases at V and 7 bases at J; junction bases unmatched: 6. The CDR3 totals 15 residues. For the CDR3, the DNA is TGTGCCAGCAGCGGAGGGACAGGGAACAATTCACCCCTCCACTTT. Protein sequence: CASSGGTGNNSPLHF.